This entry describes one T cell receptor beta chain. Libraries were prepared by immunoSEQ multiplex PCR; TCRdb keeps only in-frame clonotypes and omits some of them. The data show 35,000 to 45,000 clones, with 70% to 90% seen just once and approximately 0.62% held by the top ten. This record belongs to a study of T cell changes during pregnancy in multiple sclerosis. Germline V lookup: CDR1 SGHNT, CDR2 YYREEE (reference sequence). The CDR3 covers 16 residues. V was pared by 4 bases and J by 6 bases, with 9 bases of the junction left unmatched. Sequencing was performed on CD4+ T cells from peripheral blood mononuclear cells, taken in the first trimester of pregnancy. This chain joins TRBV5-4 and TRBJ2-2, with 10 bases lining up with TRBD2. This TCR was recovered from a female donor with multiple sclerosis, enrolled in a pregnancy study. The CDR3 sequence: CASSDPGTSAAGELFF. The CDR3 region has the DNA TGTGCCAGCAGCGATCCCGGGACTAGCGCGGCCGGGGAGCTGTTTTTT.